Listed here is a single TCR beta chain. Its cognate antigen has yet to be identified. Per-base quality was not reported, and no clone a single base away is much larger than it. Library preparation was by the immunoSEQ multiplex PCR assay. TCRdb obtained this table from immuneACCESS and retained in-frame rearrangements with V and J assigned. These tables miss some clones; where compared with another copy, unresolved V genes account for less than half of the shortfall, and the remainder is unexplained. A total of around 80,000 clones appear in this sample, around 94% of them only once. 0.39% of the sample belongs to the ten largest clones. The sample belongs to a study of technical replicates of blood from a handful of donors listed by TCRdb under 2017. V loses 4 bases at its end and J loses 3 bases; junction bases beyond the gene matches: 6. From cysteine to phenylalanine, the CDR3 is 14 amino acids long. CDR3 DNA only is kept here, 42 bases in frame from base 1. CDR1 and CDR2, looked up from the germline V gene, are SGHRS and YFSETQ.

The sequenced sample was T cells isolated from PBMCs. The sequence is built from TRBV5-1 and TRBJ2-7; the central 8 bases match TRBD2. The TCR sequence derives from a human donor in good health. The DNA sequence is TGCGCCAGCAGCCTAGGGACTAGTTACTACGAGCAGTACTTC. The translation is CASSLGTSYYEQYF.